This T cell receptor (beta chain) is from a study of T cell changes during pregnancy in multiple sclerosis. Using immunoSEQ multiplex PCR, the repertoire was profiled, and TCRdb retains in-frame clones only, with some absent. The data hold some 100,000 clones, with around 93% observed a single time. V shed 2 bases, J shed 8 bases, and the junction held 9 bases outside the gene matches. This CDR3 comprises 15 residues. Germline values: CDR1 SNHLY, CDR2 FYNNEI. The source is a female donor with multiple sclerosis, enrolled in a pregnancy study. The sequencing here drew on peripheral blood, taken before pregnancy. The rearrangement uses TRBV2 and TRBJ1-2; 9 nucleotides line up with TRBD1. The CDR3 DNA follows: TGTGCCAGCAGTGAAACCCAGGGACAGGGCCACGGCTACACCTTC. The encoded protein is CASSETQGQGHGYTF.